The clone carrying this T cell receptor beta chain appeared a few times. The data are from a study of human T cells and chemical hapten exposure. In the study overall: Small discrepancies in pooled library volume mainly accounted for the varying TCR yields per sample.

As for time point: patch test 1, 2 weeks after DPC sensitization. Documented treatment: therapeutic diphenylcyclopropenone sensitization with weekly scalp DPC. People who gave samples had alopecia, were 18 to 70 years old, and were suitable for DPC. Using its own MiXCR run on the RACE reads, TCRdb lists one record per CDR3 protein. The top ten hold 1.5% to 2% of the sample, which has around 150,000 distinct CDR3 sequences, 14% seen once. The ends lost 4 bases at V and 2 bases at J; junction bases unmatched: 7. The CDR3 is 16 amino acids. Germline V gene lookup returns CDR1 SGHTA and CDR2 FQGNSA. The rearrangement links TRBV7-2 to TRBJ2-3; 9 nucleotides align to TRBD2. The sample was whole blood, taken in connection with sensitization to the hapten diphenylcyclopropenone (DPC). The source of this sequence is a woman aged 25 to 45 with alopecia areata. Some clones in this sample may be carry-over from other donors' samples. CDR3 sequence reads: CASSSLAGAFTDTQYF. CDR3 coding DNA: TGTGCCAGCAGCTCCTTAGCGGGGGCATTCACAGATACGCAGTATTTT. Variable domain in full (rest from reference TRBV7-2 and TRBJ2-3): GAGVSQSPSNKVTEKGKDVELRCDPISGHTALYWYRQSLGQGLEFLIYFQGNSAPDKSGLPSDRFSAERTGGSVSTLTIQRTQQEDSAVYLCASSSLAGAFTDTQYFGPGTRLTVL.